This T cell receptor (beta chain) was identified in a study of T cell repertoires in cytomegalovirus infection. At the level of the study: Epitope selection comprised recently identified HLA-C-restricted CMV epitopes and well-studied HLA-B-restricted CMV epitopes. It was the public TCR beta signatures that indicated both CMV infection and matching HLA type. General study points: The response measured ex vivo was dominated by TCR beta clonotypes (HLA-C-restricted and CMV-specific). Using cumulative public TCR beta family frequency, the authors identified those who carried CMV together with the relevant HLA.

From the reads, TCRdb called clonotypes with MiXCR, one entry per CDR3 protein. Here the sample spans hundreds of thousands of distinct CDR3 sequences, 42% being singletons. As to this clonotype: Its antigen is still unknown.

V lost 4 bases, J lost 6 bases, and 9 bases stayed unmatched. The CDR3 runs 15 residues. CDR1 is MNHEY, CDR2 SMNVEV, per germline (reference sequence). The sequencing used cultured PBMCs, collected from culture after CMV antigen stimulation. The clonotype was recovered from a human donor in good health (CMV status not recorded). Some clones in this sample may be carry-over from other donors' samples. The chain carries TRBV27 and TRBJ2-7; TRBD2 matches at 10 bases. The CDR3 sequence is CASSSSGSVAGEQYF. DNA of the CDR3: TGTGCCAGCAGTTCTAGCGGGAGCGTCGCAGGCGAGCAGTACTTC.